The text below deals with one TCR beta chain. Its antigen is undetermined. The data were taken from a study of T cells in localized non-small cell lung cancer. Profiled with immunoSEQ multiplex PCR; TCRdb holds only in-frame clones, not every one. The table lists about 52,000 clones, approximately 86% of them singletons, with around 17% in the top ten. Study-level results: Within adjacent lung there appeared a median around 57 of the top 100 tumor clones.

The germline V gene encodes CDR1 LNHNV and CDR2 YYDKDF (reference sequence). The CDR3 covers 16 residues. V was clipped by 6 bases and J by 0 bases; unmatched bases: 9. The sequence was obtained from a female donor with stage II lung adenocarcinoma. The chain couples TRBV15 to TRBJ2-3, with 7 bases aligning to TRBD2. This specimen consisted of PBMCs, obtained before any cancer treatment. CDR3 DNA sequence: TGTGCCACCAGAGGCCCGCTAGCGGTTAGCACAGATACGCAGTATTTT. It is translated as CATRGPLAVSTDTQYF.